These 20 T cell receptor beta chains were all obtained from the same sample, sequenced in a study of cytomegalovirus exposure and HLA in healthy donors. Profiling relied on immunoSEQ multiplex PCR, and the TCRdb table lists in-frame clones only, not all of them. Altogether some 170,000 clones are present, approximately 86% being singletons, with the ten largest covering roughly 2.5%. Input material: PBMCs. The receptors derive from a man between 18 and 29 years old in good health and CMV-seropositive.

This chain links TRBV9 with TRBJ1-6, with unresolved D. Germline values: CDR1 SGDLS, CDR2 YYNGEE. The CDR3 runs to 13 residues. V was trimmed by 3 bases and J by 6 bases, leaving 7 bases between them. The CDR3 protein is CASSALINSPLHF. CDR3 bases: TGTGCCAGCAGCGCTCTTATTAATTCACCCCTCCACTTT.

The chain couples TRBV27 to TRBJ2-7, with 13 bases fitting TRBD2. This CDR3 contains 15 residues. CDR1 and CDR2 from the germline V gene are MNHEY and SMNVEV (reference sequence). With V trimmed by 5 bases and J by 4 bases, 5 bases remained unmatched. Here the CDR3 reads CASSQGLAGTYEQYF. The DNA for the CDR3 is TGTGCCAGCAGTCAGGGACTAGCGGGAACATACGAGCAGTACTTC.

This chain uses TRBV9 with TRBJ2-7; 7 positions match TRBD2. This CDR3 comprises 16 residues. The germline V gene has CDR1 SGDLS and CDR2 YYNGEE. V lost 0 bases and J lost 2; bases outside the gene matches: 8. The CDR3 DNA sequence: TGTGCCAGCAGCGTAGAGGTGGCGGGAGTAACCTACGAGCAGTACTTC. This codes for CASSVEVAGVTYEQYF.

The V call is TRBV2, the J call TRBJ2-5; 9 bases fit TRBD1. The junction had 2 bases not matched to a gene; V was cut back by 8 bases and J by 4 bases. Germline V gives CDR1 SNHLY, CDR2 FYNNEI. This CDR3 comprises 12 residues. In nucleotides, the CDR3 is TGTGCCAGCTCGGGACAGGGAGAGACCCAGTACTTC. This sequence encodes CASSGQGETQYF.

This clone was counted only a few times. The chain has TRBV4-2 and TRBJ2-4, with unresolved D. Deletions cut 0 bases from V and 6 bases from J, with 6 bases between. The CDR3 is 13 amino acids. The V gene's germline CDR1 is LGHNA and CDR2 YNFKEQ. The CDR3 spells CASSQEPVNIQYF. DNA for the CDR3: TGTGCCAGCAGCCAAGAGCCGGTAAACATTCAGTACTTC.

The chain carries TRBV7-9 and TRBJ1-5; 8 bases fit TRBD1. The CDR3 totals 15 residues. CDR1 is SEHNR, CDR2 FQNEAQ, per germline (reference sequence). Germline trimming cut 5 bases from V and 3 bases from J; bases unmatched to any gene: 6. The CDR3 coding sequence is TGTGCCAGCAGCCCTCTACAGGGGGACAATCAGCCCCAGCATTTT. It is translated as CASSPLQGDNQPQHF.

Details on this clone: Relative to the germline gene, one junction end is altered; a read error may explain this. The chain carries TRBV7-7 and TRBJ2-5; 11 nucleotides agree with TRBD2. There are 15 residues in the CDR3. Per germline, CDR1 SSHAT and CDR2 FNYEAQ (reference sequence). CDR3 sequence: CASSQASGRLETQYF. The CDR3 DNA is TGTGCTAGCAGCCAGGCTAGCGGGAGGTTAGAGACCCAGTACTTC.

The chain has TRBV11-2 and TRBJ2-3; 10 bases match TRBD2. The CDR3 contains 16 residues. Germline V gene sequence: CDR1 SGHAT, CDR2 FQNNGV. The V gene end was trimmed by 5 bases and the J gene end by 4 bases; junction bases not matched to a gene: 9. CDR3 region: CASSPSGRAWADTQYF. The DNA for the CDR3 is TGTGCCAGCAGCCCAAGCGGGAGGGCCTGGGCAGATACGCAGTATTTT.

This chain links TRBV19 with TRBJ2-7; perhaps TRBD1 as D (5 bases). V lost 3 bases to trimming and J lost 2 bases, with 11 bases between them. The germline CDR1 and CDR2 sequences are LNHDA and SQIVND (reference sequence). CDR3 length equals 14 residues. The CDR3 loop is CASSIVKGTYEQYF. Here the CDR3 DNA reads TGTGCCAGTAGTATTGTAAAGGGGACCTACGAGCAGTACTTC.

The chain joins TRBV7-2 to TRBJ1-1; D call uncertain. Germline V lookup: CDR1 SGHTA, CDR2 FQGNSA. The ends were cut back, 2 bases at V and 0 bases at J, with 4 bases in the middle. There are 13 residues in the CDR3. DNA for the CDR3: TGTGCCAGCAGCTTATACATGAACACTGAAGCTTTCTTT. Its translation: CASSLYMNTEAFF.

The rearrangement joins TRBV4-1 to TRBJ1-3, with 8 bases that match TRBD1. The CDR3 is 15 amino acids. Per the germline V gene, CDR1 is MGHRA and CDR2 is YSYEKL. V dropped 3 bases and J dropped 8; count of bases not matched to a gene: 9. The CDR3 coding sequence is TGCGCCAGCAGCCATCCCGGGACAGGTGCCTACACCATATATTTT. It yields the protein CASSHPGTGAYTIYF.

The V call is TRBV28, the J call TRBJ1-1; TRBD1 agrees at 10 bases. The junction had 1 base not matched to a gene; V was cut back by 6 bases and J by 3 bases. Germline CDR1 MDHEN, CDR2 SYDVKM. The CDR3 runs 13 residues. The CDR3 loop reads CASSDRGHTEAFF. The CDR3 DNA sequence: TGTGCCAGCAGCGACAGGGGGCACACTGAAGCTTTCTTT.

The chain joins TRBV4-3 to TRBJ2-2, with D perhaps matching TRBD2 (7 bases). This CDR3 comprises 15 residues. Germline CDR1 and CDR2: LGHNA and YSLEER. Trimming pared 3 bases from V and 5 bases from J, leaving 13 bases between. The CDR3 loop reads CASSQTGGPTGELFF. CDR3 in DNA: TGCGCCAGCAGCCAGACCGGGGGGCCAACCGGGGAGCTGTTTTTT.

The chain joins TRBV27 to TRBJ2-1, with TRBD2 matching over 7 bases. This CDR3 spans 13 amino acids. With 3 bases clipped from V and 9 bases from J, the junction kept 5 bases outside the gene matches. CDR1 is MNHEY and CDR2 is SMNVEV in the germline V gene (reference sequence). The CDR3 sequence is CASSFRKRGEQFF. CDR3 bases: TGTGCCAGCAGTTTCCGCAAGCGGGGTGAGCAGTTCTTC.

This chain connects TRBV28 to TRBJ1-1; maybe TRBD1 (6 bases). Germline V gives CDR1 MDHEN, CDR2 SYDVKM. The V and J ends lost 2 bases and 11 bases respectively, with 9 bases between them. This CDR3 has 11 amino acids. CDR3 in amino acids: CASSLRGGAFF. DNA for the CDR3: TGTGCCAGCAGTTTACGAGGGGGTGCTTTCTTT.

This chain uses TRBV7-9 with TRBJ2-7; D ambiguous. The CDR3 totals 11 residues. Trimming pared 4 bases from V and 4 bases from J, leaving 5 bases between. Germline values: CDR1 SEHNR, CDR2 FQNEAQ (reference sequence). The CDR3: CASSSQYEQYF. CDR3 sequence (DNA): TGTGCCAGCAGCTCCCAGTACGAGCAGTACTTC.

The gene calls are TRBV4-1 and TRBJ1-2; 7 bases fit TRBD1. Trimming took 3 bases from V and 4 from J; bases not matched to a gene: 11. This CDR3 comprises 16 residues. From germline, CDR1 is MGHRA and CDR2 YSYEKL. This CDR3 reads CASSQGAVTGVYGYTF. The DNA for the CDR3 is TGCGCCAGCAGCCAGGGGGCCGTTACAGGGGTCTATGGCTACACCTTC.

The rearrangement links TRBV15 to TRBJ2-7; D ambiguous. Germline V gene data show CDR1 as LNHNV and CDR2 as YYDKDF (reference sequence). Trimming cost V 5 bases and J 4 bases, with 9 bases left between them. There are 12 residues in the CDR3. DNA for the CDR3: TGTGCCACCAGCCACGACGGGTACGAGCAGTACTTC. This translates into CATSHDGYEQYF.

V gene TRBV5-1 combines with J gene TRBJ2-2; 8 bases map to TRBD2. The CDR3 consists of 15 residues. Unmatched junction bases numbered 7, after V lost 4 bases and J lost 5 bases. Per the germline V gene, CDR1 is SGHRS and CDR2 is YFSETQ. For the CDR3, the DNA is TGCGCCAGCAGCCTACTAGCGGAGGGGACCGGGGAGCTGTTTTTT. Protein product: CASSLLAEGTGELFF.

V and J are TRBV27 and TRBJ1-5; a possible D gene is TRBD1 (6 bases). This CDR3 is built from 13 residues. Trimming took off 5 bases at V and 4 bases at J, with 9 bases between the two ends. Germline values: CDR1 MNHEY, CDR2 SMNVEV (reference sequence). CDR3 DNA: TGTGCCAGCAGTCAACAGGGAAATCAGCCCCAGCATTTT. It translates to CASSQQGNQPQHF.